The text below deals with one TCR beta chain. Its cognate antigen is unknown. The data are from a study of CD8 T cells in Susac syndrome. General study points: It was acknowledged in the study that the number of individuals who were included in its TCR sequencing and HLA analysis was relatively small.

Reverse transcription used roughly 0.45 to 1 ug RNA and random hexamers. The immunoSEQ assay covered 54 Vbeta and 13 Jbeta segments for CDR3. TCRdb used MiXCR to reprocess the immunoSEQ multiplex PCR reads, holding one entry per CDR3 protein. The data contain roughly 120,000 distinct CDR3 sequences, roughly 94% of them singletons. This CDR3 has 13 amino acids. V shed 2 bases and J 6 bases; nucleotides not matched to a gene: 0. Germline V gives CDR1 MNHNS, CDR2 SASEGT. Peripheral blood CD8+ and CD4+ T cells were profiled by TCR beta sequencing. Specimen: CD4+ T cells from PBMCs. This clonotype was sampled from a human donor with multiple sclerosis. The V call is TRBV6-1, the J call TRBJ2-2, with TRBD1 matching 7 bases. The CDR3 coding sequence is TGTGCCAGCAGTGAACAGGGGGCCGGGGAGCTGTTTTTT. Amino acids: CASSEQGAGELFF.